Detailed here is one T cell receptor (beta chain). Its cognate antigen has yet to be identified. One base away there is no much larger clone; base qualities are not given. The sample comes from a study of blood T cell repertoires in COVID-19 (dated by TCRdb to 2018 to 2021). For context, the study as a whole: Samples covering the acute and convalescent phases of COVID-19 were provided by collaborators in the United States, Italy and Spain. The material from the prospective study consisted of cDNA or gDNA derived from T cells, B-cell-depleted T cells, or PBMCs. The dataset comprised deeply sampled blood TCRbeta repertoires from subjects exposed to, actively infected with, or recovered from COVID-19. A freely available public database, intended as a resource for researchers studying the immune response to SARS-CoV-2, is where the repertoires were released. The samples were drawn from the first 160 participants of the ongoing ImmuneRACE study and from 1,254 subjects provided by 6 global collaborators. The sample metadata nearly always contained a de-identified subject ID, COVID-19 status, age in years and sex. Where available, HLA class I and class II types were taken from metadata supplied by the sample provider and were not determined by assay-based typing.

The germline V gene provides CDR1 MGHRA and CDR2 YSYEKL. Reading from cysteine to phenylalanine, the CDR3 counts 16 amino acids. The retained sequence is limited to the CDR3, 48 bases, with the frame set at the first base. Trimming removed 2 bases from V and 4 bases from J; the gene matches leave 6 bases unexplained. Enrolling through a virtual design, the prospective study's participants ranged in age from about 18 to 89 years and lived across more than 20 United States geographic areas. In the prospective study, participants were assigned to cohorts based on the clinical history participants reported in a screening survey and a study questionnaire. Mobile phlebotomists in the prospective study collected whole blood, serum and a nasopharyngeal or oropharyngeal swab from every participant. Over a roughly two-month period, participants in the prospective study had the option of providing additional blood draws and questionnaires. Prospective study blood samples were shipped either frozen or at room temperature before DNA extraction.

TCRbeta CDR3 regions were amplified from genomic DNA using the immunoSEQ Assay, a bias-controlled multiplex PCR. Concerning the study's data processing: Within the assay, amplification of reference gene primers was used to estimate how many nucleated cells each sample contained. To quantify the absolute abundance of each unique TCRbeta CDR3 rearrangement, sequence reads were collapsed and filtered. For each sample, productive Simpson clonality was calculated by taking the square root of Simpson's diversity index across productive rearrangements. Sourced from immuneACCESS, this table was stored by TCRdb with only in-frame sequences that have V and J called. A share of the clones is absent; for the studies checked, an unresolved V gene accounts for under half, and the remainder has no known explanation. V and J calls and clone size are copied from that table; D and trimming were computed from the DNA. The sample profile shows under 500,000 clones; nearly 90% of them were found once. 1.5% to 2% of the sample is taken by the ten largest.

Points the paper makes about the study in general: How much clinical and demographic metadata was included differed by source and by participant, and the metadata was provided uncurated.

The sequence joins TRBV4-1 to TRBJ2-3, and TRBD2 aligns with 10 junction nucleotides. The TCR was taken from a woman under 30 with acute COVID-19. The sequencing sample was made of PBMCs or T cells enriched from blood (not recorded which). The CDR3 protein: CASSQSLAGVADTQYF. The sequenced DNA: TGCGCCAGCAGCCAAAGCCTAGCGGGAGTCGCAGATACGCAGTATTTT.